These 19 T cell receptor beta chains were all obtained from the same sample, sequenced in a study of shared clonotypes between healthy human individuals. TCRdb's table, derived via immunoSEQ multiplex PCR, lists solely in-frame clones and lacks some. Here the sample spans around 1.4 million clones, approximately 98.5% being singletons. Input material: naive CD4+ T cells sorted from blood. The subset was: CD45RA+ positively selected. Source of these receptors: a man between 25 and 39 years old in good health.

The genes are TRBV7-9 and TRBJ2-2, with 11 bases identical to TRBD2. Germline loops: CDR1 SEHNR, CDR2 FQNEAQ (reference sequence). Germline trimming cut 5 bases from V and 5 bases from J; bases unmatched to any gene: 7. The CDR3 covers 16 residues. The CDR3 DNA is TGTGCCAGCAGCCCTCTGACTAGCGGGACAACCGGGGAGCTGTTTTTT. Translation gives CASSPLTSGTTGELFF.

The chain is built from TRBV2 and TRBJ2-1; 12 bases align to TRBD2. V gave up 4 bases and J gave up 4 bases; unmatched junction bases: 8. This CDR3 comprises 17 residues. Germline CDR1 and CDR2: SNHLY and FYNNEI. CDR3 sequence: CASSGRLGTSGYNEQFF. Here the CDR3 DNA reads TGTGCCAGCAGTGGAAGACTCGGGACTAGCGGGTACAATGAGCAGTTCTTC.

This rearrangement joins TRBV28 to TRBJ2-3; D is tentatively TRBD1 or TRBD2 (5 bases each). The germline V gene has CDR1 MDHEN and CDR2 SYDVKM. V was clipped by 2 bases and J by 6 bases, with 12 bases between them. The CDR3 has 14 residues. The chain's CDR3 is CASSLIGGEDTQYF. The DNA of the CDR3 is TGTGCCAGCAGTTTAATTGGGGGTGAGGATACGCAGTATTTT.

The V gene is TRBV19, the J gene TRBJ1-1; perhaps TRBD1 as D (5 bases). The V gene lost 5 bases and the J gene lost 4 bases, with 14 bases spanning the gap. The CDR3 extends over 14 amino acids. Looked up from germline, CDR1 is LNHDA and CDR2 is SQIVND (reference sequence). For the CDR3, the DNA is TGTGCCAGTAGTCGAGAGGGGCTTGGCACTGAAGCTTTCTTT. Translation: CASSREGLGTEAFF.

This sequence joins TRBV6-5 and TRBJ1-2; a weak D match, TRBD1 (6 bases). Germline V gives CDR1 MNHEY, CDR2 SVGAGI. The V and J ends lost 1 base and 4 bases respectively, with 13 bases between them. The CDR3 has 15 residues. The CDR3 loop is CASSYFLGRGYGYTF. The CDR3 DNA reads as TGTGCCAGCAGTTACTTTCTAGGCAGGGGCTATGGCTACACCTTC.

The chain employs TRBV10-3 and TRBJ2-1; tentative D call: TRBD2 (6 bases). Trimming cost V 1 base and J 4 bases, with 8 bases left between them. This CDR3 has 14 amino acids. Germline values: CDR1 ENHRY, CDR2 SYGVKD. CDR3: CAISELAGYNEQFF. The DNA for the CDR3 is TGTGCCATCAGTGAGTTGGCGGGGTACAATGAGCAGTTCTTC.

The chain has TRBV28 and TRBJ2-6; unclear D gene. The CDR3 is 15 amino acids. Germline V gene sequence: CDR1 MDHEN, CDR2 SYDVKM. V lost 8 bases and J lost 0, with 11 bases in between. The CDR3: CASGTLVSGANVLTF. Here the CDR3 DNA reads TGTGCCAGCGGAACGCTGGTCTCTGGGGCCAACGTCCTGACTTTC.

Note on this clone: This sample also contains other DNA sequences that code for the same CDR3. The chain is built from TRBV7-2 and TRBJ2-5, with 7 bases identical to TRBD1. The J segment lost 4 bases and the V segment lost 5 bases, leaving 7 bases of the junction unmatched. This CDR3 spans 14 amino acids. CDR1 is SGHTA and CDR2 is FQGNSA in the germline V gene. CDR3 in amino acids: CASSPRQGRETQYF. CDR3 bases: TGTGCCAGCAGCCCCCGACAGGGTCGAGAGACCCAGTACTTC.

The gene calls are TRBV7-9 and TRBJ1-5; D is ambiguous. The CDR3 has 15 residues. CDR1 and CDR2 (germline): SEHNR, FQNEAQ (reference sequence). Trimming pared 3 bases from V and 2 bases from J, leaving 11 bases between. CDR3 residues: CASSFGAAGNQPQHF. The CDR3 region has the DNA TGTGCCAGCAGCTTTGGCGCAGCGGGCAATCAGCCCCAGCATTTT.

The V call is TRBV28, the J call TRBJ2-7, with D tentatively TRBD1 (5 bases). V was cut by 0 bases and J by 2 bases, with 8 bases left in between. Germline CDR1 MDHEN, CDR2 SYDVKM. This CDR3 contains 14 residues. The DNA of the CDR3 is TGTGCCAGCAGTTTATGGGACACTGCCTACGAGCAGTACTTC. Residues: CASSLWDTAYEQYF.

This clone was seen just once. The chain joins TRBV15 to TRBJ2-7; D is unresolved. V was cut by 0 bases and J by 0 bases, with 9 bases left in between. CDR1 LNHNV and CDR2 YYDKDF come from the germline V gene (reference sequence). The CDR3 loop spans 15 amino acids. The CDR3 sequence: CATSRDVTLSYEQYF. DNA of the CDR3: TGTGCCACCAGCAGAGACGTGACGCTCTCCTACGAGCAGTACTTC.

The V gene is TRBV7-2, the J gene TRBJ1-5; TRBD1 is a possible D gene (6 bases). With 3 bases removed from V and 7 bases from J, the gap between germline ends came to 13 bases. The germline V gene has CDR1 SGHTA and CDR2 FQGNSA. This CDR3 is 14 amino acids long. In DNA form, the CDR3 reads TGTGCCAGCAGCTTCCAGGGGTCGGGGCAGCCCCAGCATTTT. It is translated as CASSFQGSGQPQHF.

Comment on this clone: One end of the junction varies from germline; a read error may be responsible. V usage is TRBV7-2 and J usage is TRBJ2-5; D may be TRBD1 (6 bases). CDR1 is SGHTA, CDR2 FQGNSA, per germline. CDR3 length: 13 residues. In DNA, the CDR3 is TGTGTCAGCAGTAGGGGGAATGTGGAGACCCAGTACTTC. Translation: CVSSRGNVETQYF.

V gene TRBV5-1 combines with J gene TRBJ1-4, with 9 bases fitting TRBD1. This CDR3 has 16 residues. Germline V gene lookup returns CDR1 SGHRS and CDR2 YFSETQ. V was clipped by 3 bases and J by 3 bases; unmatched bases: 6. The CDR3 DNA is TGCGCCAGCAGCTCCGGGACAGGGTACCCTAATGAAAAACTGTTTTTT. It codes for CASSSGTGYPNEKLFF. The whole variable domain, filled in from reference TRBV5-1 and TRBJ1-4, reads KAGVTQTPRYLIKTRGQQVTLSCSPISGHRSVSWYQQTPGQGLQFLFEYFSETQRNKGNFPGRFSGRQFSNSRSEMNVSTLELGDSALYLCASSSGTGYPNEKLFFGSGTQLSVL.

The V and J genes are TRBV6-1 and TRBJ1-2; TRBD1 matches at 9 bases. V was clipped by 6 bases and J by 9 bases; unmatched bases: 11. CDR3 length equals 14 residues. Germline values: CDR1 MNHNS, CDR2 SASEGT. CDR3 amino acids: CASREDLGQGRYTF. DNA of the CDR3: TGTGCCAGCAGGGAGGACCTGGGACAGGGCCGCTACACCTTC.

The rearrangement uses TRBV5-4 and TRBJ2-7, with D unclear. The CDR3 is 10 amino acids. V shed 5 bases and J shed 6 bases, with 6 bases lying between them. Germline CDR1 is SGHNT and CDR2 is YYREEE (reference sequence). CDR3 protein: CASRACEQYF. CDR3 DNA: TGTGCCAGCAGGGCTTGCGAGCAGTACTTC.

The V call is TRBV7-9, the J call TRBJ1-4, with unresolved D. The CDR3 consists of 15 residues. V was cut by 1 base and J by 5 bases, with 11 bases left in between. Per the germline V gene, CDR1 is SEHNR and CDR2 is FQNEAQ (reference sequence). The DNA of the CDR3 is TGTGCCAGCAGCTTAGTCTTGCGGAAGAATGAAAAACTGTTTTTT. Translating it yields CASSLVLRKNEKLFF.

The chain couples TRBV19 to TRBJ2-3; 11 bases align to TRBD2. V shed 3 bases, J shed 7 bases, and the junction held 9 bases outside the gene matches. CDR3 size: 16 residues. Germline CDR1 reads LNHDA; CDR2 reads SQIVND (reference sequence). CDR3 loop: CASSIHLAGGPNTQYF. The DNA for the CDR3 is TGTGCCAGTAGTATTCACTTAGCGGGAGGGCCAAATACGCAGTATTTT.

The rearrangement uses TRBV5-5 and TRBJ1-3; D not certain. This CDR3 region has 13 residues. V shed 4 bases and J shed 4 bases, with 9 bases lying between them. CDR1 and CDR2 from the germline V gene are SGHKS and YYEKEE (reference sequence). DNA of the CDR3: TGTGCCAGCAGCCTCTTAGTGGGAAACACCATATATTTT. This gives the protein CASSLLVGNTIYF. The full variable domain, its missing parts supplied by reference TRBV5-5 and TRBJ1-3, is DAGVTQSPTHLIKTRGQQVTLRCSPISGHKSVSWYQQVLGQGPQFIFQYYEKEERGRGNFPDRFSARQFPNYSSELNVNALLLGDSALYLCASSLLVGNTIYFGEGSWLTVV.